The sequence of this TCR beta chain was determined in a study of blood T cells in healthy people across ages. Germline CDR1 reads SEHNR; CDR2 reads FQNEAQ (reference sequence). V dropped 5 bases and J dropped 4 bases, with 17 bases sitting between them. CDR3 size: 15 residues. Primers used in a second PCR of roughly 6 to 12 cycles were a sample-barcoded 5' primer and a J-beta primer mix. TCRdb itself ran the 5' RACE reads through MiXCR, one entry per CDR3 protein. The sample records around 990,000 distinct CDR3 sequences, roughly a quarter being singletons. The sample was also linked to a second study, of T cells of mothers and their children.

The sequence derives from a girl aged 2 to 10 in good health. The chain recombines TRBV7-9 with TRBJ2-5; weak D call: TRBD1 (5 bases). Specimen: blood. The CDR3 DNA sequence: TGTGCCAGCAGCCAGCAGGACCGAAGGGGAGAGACCCAGTACTTC. Its translation is CASSQQDRRGETQYF.